This is a list of T cell receptor beta chains from one sample in a study of blood T cells in healthy people across ages. One entry per CDR3 protein, called by TCRdb with MiXCR from the 5' RACE reads. Of approximately 1,000,000 distinct CDR3 sequences listed, over 35% are singletons. The sample taken for sequencing was blood. The receptor source for this set is an older woman in good health. Each CDR3 is given with its conserved first and last residue. A D gene is named only where the DNA matches it firmly. Only part of the rows carry a size: once, few, many, or a class if the clone is expanded.

TRBV10-3	NA	TRBD1	TRBJ1-4	TGTGCCATTGCCGGGACAGTAGGGGAAAAACTGTTTTTT	CAIAGTVGEKLFF
TRBV6-6	NA	TRBD1	TRBJ2-1	TGTGCCAGCAGTTACCGTGACAGGGGGTCATCCTACAATGAGCAGTTCTTC	CASSYRDRGSSYNEQFF
TRBV20-1	NA	NA	TRBJ2-7	TGCAGTGCTAGAGATCAAACACGTTACGAGCAGTACTTC	CSARDQTRYEQYF
TRBV11-2	NA	NA	TRBJ2-3	TGTGCCAGCAGCTTCGGGAGTTCCCCAGATACGCAGTATTTT	CASSFGSSPDTQYF
TRBV12-3/TRBV12-4	few	TRBD1	TRBJ2-7	TGTGCCAGCAGTGTCACCGGGACAGGGTACGAGCAGTACTTC	CASSVTGTGYEQYF
TRBV27	NA	TRBD2	TRBJ2-1	TGTGCCAGCAGTTTACGAGGGACTAGCTCTCACAATGAGCAGTTCTTC	CASSLRGTSSHNEQFF
TRBV5-1	NA	NA	TRBJ2-5	TGCGCCAGCAGCTTACAACCGGGACATCCGAGGGAGACCCAGTACTTC	CASSLQPGHPRETQYF
TRBV6-6	many	TRBD1	TRBJ2-5	TGTGCCAGCAGCTACCGGGACAGCCAAGAGACCCAGTACTTC	CASSYRDSQETQYF
TRBV20-1	once	NA	TRBJ1-1	TGCAGTGCTGACCGCACGAACACTGAAGCTTTCTTT	CSADRTNTEAFF
TRBV3-1	once	NA	TRBJ2-5	TGTGCCAGCAGCCTCGACGGGACAAGGGGGGTGACCCAGTACTTC	CASSLDGTRGVTQYF
TRBV12-3/TRBV12-4	NA	NA	TRBJ1-2	TGTGCCAGCACAAACAGGGTTAACTATGGCTACACCTTC	CASTNRVNYGYTF
TRBV11-2	few	NA	TRBJ1-2	TGTGCCAGCAGCTTAGATGGGGACTTGGGGCCCTATGGCTACACCTTC	CASSLDGDLGPYGYTF
TRBV12-3/TRBV12-4	NA	NA	TRBJ1-6	TGTGCCAGCAGACAGGGTTTAACGCTTAATAATTCACCCCTCCACTTT	CASRQGLTLNNSPLHF
TRBV12-3/TRBV12-4	NA	TRBD1	TRBJ1-4	TGTGCCAGCAGTAAGACAGGGGCTAATGAAAAACTGTTTTTT	CASSKTGANEKLFF
TRBV5-1	many	NA	TRBJ2-3	TGCGCCAGCAGGAGAGGGCGAAGCACAGATACGCAGTATTTT	CASRRGRSTDTQYF
TRBV12-3/TRBV12-4	many	NA	TRBJ2-3	TGTGCCAGCAGTTTATGGGCTATCGGCCCCACAGATACGCAGTATTTT	CASSLWAIGPTDTQYF
TRBV27	few	NA	TRBJ2-1	TGTGCCAGCAGTTCCCGGGACGGAGCCTACAATGAGCAGTTCTTC	CASSSRDGAYNEQFF
TRBV6-5	NA	NA	TRBJ2-4	TGTGCCAGCAGTTACAGCCCCGGGACAAGGCTAGCCAAAAACATTCAGTACTTC	CASSYSPGTRLAKNIQYF
TRBV5-1	few	NA	TRBJ2-7	TGCGCCAACAGCTTGGGAGTGGGAGCCCGCTACGAGCAGTACTTC	CANSLGVGARYEQYF
TRBV5-1	NA	NA	TRBJ2-7	TGCGCCAGCGGCATTGGACAGACGACCTCCTACGAGCAGTACTTC	CASGIGQTTSYEQYF
TRBV20-1	NA	NA	TRBJ2-7	TGCAGTGCTAATTCTCGGGACAACTCCTACGAGCAGTACTTC	CSANSRDNSYEQYF
TRBV29-1	once	NA	TRBJ1-1	TGCAGCGCTGTCTTCTTCCCCGCGGGCGCTTTCTTT	CSAVFFPAGAFF
TRBV12-5	NA	TRBD1	TRBJ2-1	TGTGCTAGTGCCAGAGCAGGGACAGTCTACAATGAGCAGTTCTTC	CASARAGTVYNEQFF
TRBV20-1	NA	NA	TRBJ2-7	TGCAGTGCTAGAGATTCCCGGAGGGGGCGCAACGAGCAGTACTTC	CSARDSRRGRNEQYF
TRBV29-1	few	NA	TRBJ2-1	TGCAGCGTTGCGAAGGCTAACAACCCCTACAATGAGCAGTTCTTC	CSVAKANNPYNEQFF
TRBV30	few	NA	TRBJ2-5	TGTGCCTGGAGTGCGGGGAACGAAGAGACCCAGTACTTC	CAWSAGNEETQYF
TRBV27	few	NA	TRBJ2-3	TGTGCCAGCAGTTTTTTGCTTACCGGAGCAGATACGCAGTATTTT	CASSFLLTGADTQYF
TRBV28	NA	NA	TRBJ2-5	TGTGCCAGCAGTTTGGGGCTAAGTGTGAATGAGCAGTACTTC	CASSLGLSVNEQYF
TRBV18	NA	TRBD1	TRBJ2-5	TGTGCCAGCTCACTCGCGCCGACAGGGGGCGAGGAGACCCAGTACTTC	CASSLAPTGGEETQYF
TRBV11-3	NA	NA	TRBJ2-6	TGTGCCGGCAGCTCGCATCTTGGGGCCAACGTCCTGACTTTC	CAGSSHLGANVLTF
TRBV7-2	few	TRBD2	TRBJ2-1	TGTGCCAGCAGCTTATCTCCTCTGAGGCGGGAGGGCCCCAATGAGCAGTTCTTC	CASSLSPLRREGPNEQFF
TRBV20-1	NA	TRBD2	TRBJ2-5	TGCAGTGCTATTGCGGGAGCAGGAGAGCAGTACTTC	CSAIAGAGEQYF
TRBV6-1	few	TRBD1	TRBJ1-2	TGTGCCAGCAGTGAAGCGGGGACAGCTAAGCTCTATGGCTACACCTTC	CASSEAGTAKLYGYTF
TRBV12-3/TRBV12-4	NA	NA	TRBJ2-7	TGTGCCAGCAGTTTCGCCGGGTTTGAGCAGTACTTC	CASSFAGFEQYF
TRBV27	NA	TRBD2	TRBJ2-7	TGTGCCAGCAGTCCTTCTAGCGGGAGCGACGACGAGCAGTACTTC	CASSPSSGSDDEQYF